This TCR beta chain derives from a study of CD8 T cells in ankylosing spondylitis. Study results and caveats: Reportedly, disease-linked clones are significantly enriched in ankylosing spondylitis patients' matched synovial fluid. Earlier authors reported some of these motif variants in reactive arthritis synovial fluid and blood. Clones that were linked to disease were CD8+ and were relatively rare in peripheral blood.

Comment on this clonotype: Its specificity is not known.

For TCR beta, libraries came from quantitative 5'-RACE with molecular barcodes. TCRdb independently ran MiXCR on the 5' RACE reads; one entry per CDR3 protein. This sample has 300,000 to 400,000 distinct CDR3 sequences, with more than 9% found just once. Sequencing used blood, either unsorted or a sorted T cell fraction (not recorded which). The TCR was taken from a female donor with ankylosing spondylitis or in good health (not recorded which).

The CDR3 sequence: CASSDRGLTNEKLFF. CDR3 DNA sequence: TGTGCCAGCTCGGACAGGGGATTAACTAATGAAAAACTGTTTTTT. The V gene is TRBV7-8, the J gene TRBJ1-4, with 9 bases identical to TRBD1. Germline V lookup: CDR1 SGHVS, CDR2 FQNEAQ. The CDR3 is 15 residues long. J lost 1 base, V lost 8 bases, and 5 bases had no gene match.